Following are 17 T cell receptor beta chains from one sample sequenced in a study of blood T cell repertoires in COVID-19. Repertoires were generated with immunoSEQ multiplex PCR, while TCRdb's copy carries only in-frame clones and drops some. This sample has about 81,000 clones, with approximately 90% found just once. Sequences were obtained from PBMCs or T cells enriched from blood (not recorded which). Receptors were obtained from a woman between 45 and 65 years old with acute COVID-19.

CDR3 DNA: TGTGCCTGGTCACCGGGACTAGCGCCCGAGCAGTTCTTC. Translation: CAWSPGLAPEQFF. The rearrangement joins TRBV30 to TRBJ2-1, with TRBD2 identical over 10 bases. Per the germline V gene, CDR1 is GTSNPN and CDR2 is SVGIG (reference sequence). The CDR3 loop spans 13 amino acids. The V segment lost 5 bases and the J segment 10 bases; nucleotides outside the gene matches: 8.

The gene calls are TRBV7-9 and TRBJ2-4, with TRBD1 matching 9 bases. The germline V gene has CDR1 SEHNR and CDR2 FQNEAQ (reference sequence). The CDR3 runs 15 residues. Trimming cost V 5 bases and J 6 bases; bases outside gene matches: 8. The CDR3 region is CASSPWTGVPNIQYF. The CDR3, as DNA: TGTGCCAGCAGCCCCTGGACAGGGGTCCCAAACATTCAGTACTTC.

This sequence joins TRBV7-9 and TRBJ1-1; D gene ambiguous. Germline CDR1 reads SEHNR; CDR2 reads FQNEAQ (reference sequence). V lost 0 bases, J lost 0 bases, and 8 bases lay in between. CDR3 length: 15 amino acids. CDR3 coding DNA: TGTGCCAGCAGCTTAGCGTTCCAGTTGAACACTGAAGCTTTCTTT. This gives the protein CASSLAFQLNTEAFF.

Concerning this clone: The sample has other DNA sequences that encode this CDR3 too. This rearrangement joins TRBV5-1 to TRBJ1-1; 7 nucleotides agree with TRBD1. Germline V gene data show CDR1 as SGHRS and CDR2 as YFSETQ. This CDR3 is built from 14 residues. Unmatched junction bases numbered 2, after V lost 0 bases and J lost 3 bases. DNA for the CDR3: TGCGCCAGCAGCTTGGCAGGGGGGTACACTGAAGCTTTCTTT. This translates into CASSLAGGYTEAFF. Based on the CDR3 plus reference TRBV5-1 and TRBJ1-1, the full variable domain is KAGVTQTPRYLIKTRGQQVTLSCSPISGHRSVSWYQQTPGQGLQFLFEYFSETQRNKGNFPGRFSGRQFSNSRSEMNVSTLELGDSALYLCASSLAGGYTEAFFGQGTRLTVV.

The chain recombines TRBV7-8 with TRBJ1-2; 8 bases match TRBD1. The CDR3 is 13 residues long. Trimming took 5 bases from V and 5 from J; bases not matched to a gene: 4. Germline CDR1 is SGHVS and CDR2 is FQNEAQ. Written as DNA, the CDR3 is TGTGCCAGCAGCGTCGGGACAGGATATGGCTACACCTTC. It encodes CASSVGTGYGYTF.

The chain recombines TRBV7-6 with TRBJ2-2, with 9 bases lining up with TRBD2. Trimming cost V 2 bases and J 4 bases; bases outside gene matches: 8. CDR1 and CDR2 from the germline V gene are SGHVS and FNYEAQ. This CDR3 comprises 17 residues. CDR3 nucleotides: TGTGCCAGCAGCTTACGGGGGACTAGCCAGGGCACCGGGGAGCTGTTTTTT. This translates into CASSLRGTSQGTGELFF.

The gene calls are TRBV5-4 and TRBJ1-3, with a tentative D call TRBD1 (5 bases). This CDR3 is 16 amino acids long. Per the germline V gene, CDR1 is SGHNT and CDR2 is YYREEE (reference sequence). Trimming removed 0 bases from V and 0 bases from J, with 10 bases in between. The CDR3 spells CASSLGMDTSGNTIYF. In DNA form, the CDR3 reads TGTGCCAGCAGCTTGGGGATGGACACCTCTGGAAACACCATATATTTT.

This sequence joins TRBV5-5 and TRBJ2-1; 8 positions agree with TRBD2. From germline, CDR1 is SGHKS and CDR2 YYEKEE (reference sequence). CDR3 length: 15 amino acids. After removal of 0 bases from V and 4 bases from J, the junction contained 3 bases not matched to a gene. CDR3 nucleotides: TGTGCCAGCAGCTTGGTAGCGGGAAAATACAATGAGCAGTTCTTC. Translating it yields CASSLVAGKYNEQFF.

The CDR3: CATSYRGLKAGNEQFF. DNA for the CDR3: TGTGCCACCAGCTACCGGGGACTCAAAGCCGGCAATGAGCAGTTCTTC. This chain links TRBV15 with TRBJ2-1, with D tentatively TRBD2 (6 bases). This CDR3 has 16 residues. Germline CDR1 and CDR2: LNHNV and YYDKDF (reference sequence). V dropped 5 bases and J dropped 6 bases, with 20 bases sitting between them.

The chain combines TRBV9 with TRBJ2-1; D is undetermined. Germline V gives CDR1 SGDLS, CDR2 YYNGEE. The CDR3 has 15 amino acids. The V gene lost 0 bases and the J gene lost 2 bases, with 9 bases spanning the gap. CDR3 sequence reads: CASSVEIETYNEQFF. DNA of the CDR3: TGTGCCAGCAGCGTAGAGATAGAAACCTACAATGAGCAGTTCTTC.

The chain is built from TRBV25-1 and TRBJ1-3; D call uncertain. The CDR3 sequence is 14 residues long. Germline assignment: CDR1 MGHDK and CDR2 SYGVNS. Deletions cut 6 bases from V and 4 bases from J, with 13 bases between. The CDR3 sequence is CASSKFEAGNTIYF. CDR3 nucleotides: TGTGCCAGCAGCAAGTTTGAGGCCGGAAACACCATATATTTT.

V gene TRBV18 combines with J gene TRBJ2-4, with 14 nucleotides matching TRBD2. V gave up 3 bases and J gave up 6 bases; unmatched junction bases: 1. There are 15 residues in the CDR3. Germline CDR1 reads KGHSH; CDR2 reads LQKENI. Here the CDR3 reads CASSPGLAGVNIQYF. Written as DNA, the CDR3 is TGTGCCAGCTCACCGGGACTAGCGGGAGTAAACATTCAGTACTTC.

V gene TRBV30 combines with J gene TRBJ1-2; 7 bases match TRBD1. CDR1 is GTSNPN, CDR2 SVGIG, per germline (reference sequence). This CDR3 contains 10 residues. With 8 bases clipped from V and 9 bases from J, the junction kept 6 bases outside the gene matches. DNA of the CDR3: TGTGCCGGAGGGGACAGCAGCTACACCTTC. It yields the protein CAGGDSSYTF.

The J gene is TRBJ1-2, the V gene TRBV6-2 or TRBV6-3, with D possibly being TRBD1 (6 bases). Germline V gives CDR1 MNHEY, CDR2 SVGEGT. V lost 1 base and J lost 5, with 20 bases in between. CDR3 length: 17 amino acids. The CDR3 spells CASSYFPAQDRTYGYTF. DNA for the CDR3: TGTGCCAGCAGTTACTTCCCTGCCCAGGACAGAACATATGGCTACACCTTC.

This clone was seen a handful of times. V usage is TRBV2 and J usage is TRBJ2-7, with a tentative D call TRBD1 (6 bases). Germline V CDR1 and CDR2: SNHLY, FYNNEI. Trimming cost V 3 bases and J 7 bases, with 13 bases left between them. The CDR3 is 13 amino acids. The CDR3 sequence: CASSDEGVREQYF. CDR3 sequence (DNA): TGTGCCAGCAGTGATGAGGGGGTGAGGGAGCAGTACTTC. The full variable domain, with the rest looked up from reference TRBV2 and TRBJ2-7, is EPEVTQTPSHQVTQMGQEVILRCVPISNHLYFYWYRQILGQKVEFLVSFYNNEISEKSEIFDDQFSVERPDGSNFTLKIRSTKLEDSAMYFCASSDEGVREQYFGPGTRLTVT.

V and J are TRBV5-1 and TRBJ1-4; D perhaps matches TRBD1 (6 bases). Germline V gene data show CDR1 as SGHRS and CDR2 as YFSETQ. The ends were cut back, 5 bases at V and 10 bases at J, with 21 bases in the middle. The CDR3 spans 15 residues. The CDR3 sequence: CASSTGTLPMGKLFF. CDR3 sequence (DNA): TGCGCCAGCAGTACCGGGACACTTCCCATGGGAAAACTGTTTTTT.

This chain links TRBV29-1 with TRBJ2-7; TRBD2 agrees at 7 bases. CDR1 is SQVTM and CDR2 is ANQGSEA in the germline V gene. The CDR3 has 13 amino acids. Germline trimming cut 5 bases from V and 6 bases from J; bases unmatched to any gene: 10. The CDR3 here is CSVLSSGEAEQYF. DNA for the CDR3: TGCAGCGTTCTGTCTAGCGGAGAAGCCGAGCAGTACTTC.